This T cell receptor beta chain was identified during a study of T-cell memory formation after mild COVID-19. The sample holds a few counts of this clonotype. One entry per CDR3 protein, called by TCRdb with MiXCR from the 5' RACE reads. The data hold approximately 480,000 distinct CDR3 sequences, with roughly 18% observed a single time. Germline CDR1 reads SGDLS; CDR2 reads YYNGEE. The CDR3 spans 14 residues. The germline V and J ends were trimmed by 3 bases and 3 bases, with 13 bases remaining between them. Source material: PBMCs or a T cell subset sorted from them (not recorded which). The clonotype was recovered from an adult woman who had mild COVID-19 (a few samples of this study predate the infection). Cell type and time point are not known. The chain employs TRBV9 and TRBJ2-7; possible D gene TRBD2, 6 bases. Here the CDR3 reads CASSARVGSYEQYF. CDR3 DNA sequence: TGTGCCAGCAGCGCCAGGGTCGGGAGCTACGAGCAGTACTTC. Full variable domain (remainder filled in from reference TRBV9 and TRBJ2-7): DSGVTQTPKHLITATGQRVTLRCSPRSGDLSVYWYQQSLDQGLQFLIQYYNGEERAKGNILERFSAQQFPDLHSELNLSSLELGDSALYFCASSARVGSYEQYFGPGTRLTVT.